This is a list of T cell receptor beta chains from one sample in a study of OX40 agonist ivuxolimab in advanced cancers. Clones were sequenced by immunoSEQ multiplex PCR, and TCRdb holds only the in-frame ones, with some missing. The sample records about 40,000 clones, approximately 88% being singletons. The sequencing used CD4+ or CD8+ T cells sorted from blood, collected in a trial of the OX40 agonist ivuxolimab. Receptor source: an adult with an advanced solid tumor such as melanoma, head and neck, liver or kidney cancer. The CDR3 runs from the conserved cysteine through the conserved F or W. Fields, in order: V gene, clone size, J gene, D gene, CDR3 DNA, CDR3 protein. A D gene is named only where the DNA matches it firmly. The size entry is marked missing in some rows and otherwise reads once, few, many or a size class.

TRBV27	few	TRBJ2-5	TRBD2	TGTGCCAGCGGGGCTACTAGCGGACCTCAAGAGACCCAGTACTTC	CASGATSGPQETQYF
TRBV7-2	once	TRBJ2-1	TRBD1	TGTGCCAGCAGCACAGGGGGGGAGCAGTTCTTC	CASSTGGEQFF
TRBV2	.	TRBJ2-1	.	TGTGCCAGCAGCTACCAGGTTTTCAATGAGCAGTTCTTC	CASSYQVFNEQFF
TRBV9	.	TRBJ2-1	TRBD2	TGTGCCAGCCAGGGGACTAGCGGGAGGAATGAGCAGTTCTTC	CASQGTSGRNEQFF
TRBV28	.	TRBJ1-1	TRBD1	TGTGCCAGCAGTGCCACAGGGGACCCCATTAACACTGAAGCTTTCTTT	CASSATGDPINTEAFF
TRBV9	.	TRBJ1-3	TRBD1	TGTGCCAGCAGCTCCTCGGGACAGGGGGCATCCTATGGAAACACCATATATTTT	CASSSSGQGASYGNTIYF
TRBV18	.	TRBJ1-1	TRBD1	TGTGCCAGCTCACGCCGAGACAGGGAAAGGGCTTTCTTT	CASSRRDRERAFF
TRBV6-5	.	TRBJ2-1	.	TGTGCCAGCCGAACCTTTCGGGCTAGAGGCAATGAGCAGTTCTTC	CASRTFRARGNEQFF
TRBV7-9	.	TRBJ2-1	TRBD2	TGTGCCAGCAGCTTAGTCCGGACTAGCGGGAGAAATGAGCAGTTCTTC	CASSLVRTSGRNEQFF
TRBV30	.	TRBJ2-2	.	TGTGCCTGGAGTCCAAAATCCGGGGAGCTGTTTTTT	CAWSPKSGELFF
TRBV7-9	few	TRBJ1-1	TRBD1	TGTGCCAGCAGAAACACAGGGGGATCCCTGGGGAACACTGAAGCTTTCTTT	CASRNTGGSLGNTEAFF
TRBV15	.	TRBJ1-2	.	TGTGCCACCAGCACCCCCGGGGTAGTTAACTATGGCTACACCTTC	CATSTPGVVNYGYTF
TRBV28	.	TRBJ2-5	TRBD2	TGTGCCAGCAGTTCAGGGACTAGCGGGGAGGCAAGGGAGACCCAGTACTTC	CASSSGTSGEARETQYF
TRBV28	.	TRBJ1-4	.	TGTGCCAGCAGTTTGGTGGAAAAACTGTTTTTT	CASSLVEKLFF
TRBV28	medium-sized	TRBJ1-5	TRBD1	TGTGCCAGCAGTACGACAGGGGAGACTCAGCCCCAGCATTTT	CASSTTGETQPQHF
TRBV12-5	.	TRBJ1-4	TRBD1	TGTGCTAGTGGTTTAGCCGAAACAGGGGCAGCCGCAACTAATGAAAAACTGTTTTTT	CASGLAETGAAATNEKLFF
TRBV5-1	.	TRBJ2-3	TRBD2	TGCGCCAGCAGCGGACTAGACCGCACAGATACGCAGTATTTT	CASSGLDRTDTQYF
TRBV11-2	.	TRBJ2-5	TRBD2	TGTGCCAGCAGCGGTTGGACTAGCGGGAGAGCGCAGACCCAGTACTTC	CASSGWTSGRAQTQYF
TRBV10-3	once	TRBJ1-1	.	TGTGCCATCAGTGAGCCCGACAAGGGGCGCGGCACTGAAGCTTTCTTT	CAISEPDKGRGTEAFF
TRBV5-1	.	TRBJ2-3	.	TGCGCCAGCAGCTTGGTGGGCACAGATACGCAGTATTTT	CASSLVGTDTQYF
TRBV28	.	TRBJ2-7	TRBD2	TGTGCCAGCAGTCCACGGGGGGTGTCCTACGAGCAGTACTTC	CASSPRGVSYEQYF
TRBV5-1	.	TRBJ2-6	.	TGCGCCAGCAGCTTACAAGGGCCTGGGGCCAACGTCCTGACTTTC	CASSLQGPGANVLTF
TRBV28	.	TRBJ2-7	TRBD1	TGTGCCAGCAGTTACGGGACAGGGCCTTCCTACGAGCAGTACTTC	CASSYGTGPSYEQYF
TRBV5-4	.	TRBJ2-3	TRBD2	TGTGCCAGCAGCTTGGTCGACGGGCTAGCGGGCACAGATACGCAGTATTTT	CASSLVDGLAGTDTQYF
TRBV9	.	TRBJ1-2	.	TGTGCCAGCAGCGGAGCTGGACAGAGACCCTACACCTTC	CASSGAGQRPYTF
TRBV9	.	TRBJ2-5	.	TGTGCCAGCAGCGTAGAGGGGCTCCCCCAAGAGACCCAGTACTTC	CASSVEGLPQETQYF
TRBV6-4	.	TRBJ2-3	.	TGTGCCAGCAGTCGTACGGGAGAGGCAGATACGCAGTATTTT	CASSRTGEADTQYF
TRBV6-5	.	TRBJ1-1	.	TGTGCCAGCAGTTACGGGCAGGCTATGAACACTGAAGCTTTCTTT	CASSYGQAMNTEAFF
TRBV6-1	.	TRBJ2-1	.	TGTGCCAGCAGCCGAAATAGCCAAGGGGAGCAGTTCTTC	CASSRNSQGEQFF
TRBV7-6	.	TRBJ2-7	TRBD2	TGTGCCAGCAGCTTAGAGGCCCGGGAGGGCGAGCAGTACTTC	CASSLEAREGEQYF
TRBV7-2	.	TRBJ1-1	TRBD1	TGTGCCAGCAGCTCACCGGGACAGGTCAACACTGAAGCTTTCTTT	CASSSPGQVNTEAFF
TRBV14	.	TRBJ1-4	TRBD1	TGTGCCAGCAGCGGGCCCGGGACAGGGCATGAAAAACTGTTTTTT	CASSGPGTGHEKLFF
TRBV7-3	.	TRBJ2-7	.	TGTGCCAGCAGCGGGCAGGGCCTAGCCGAGCAGTACTTC	CASSGQGLAEQYF
TRBV9	.	TRBJ1-4	TRBD1	TGTGCCAGCAGCGTAGAGGACAGGAAAAATGAAAAACTGTTTTTT	CASSVEDRKNEKLFF
TRBV1	medium-sized	TRBJ2-7	.	TGCACCAGCAGACCCATCGACAGGGAGGAAACCTACGAGCAGTACTTC	CTSRPIDREETYEQYF
TRBV27	.	TRBJ2-1	TRBD2	TGTGCCAGCAGTCTCGCCCTGGCGGGAGCCTACAATGAGCAGTTCTTC	CASSLALAGAYNEQFF
TRBV30	.	TRBJ1-2	TRBD1	TGTGCCTGGAGTGCCCGGACAGGGGGGGGCTACACCTTC	CAWSARTGGGYTF
TRBV5-8	.	TRBJ2-7	TRBD1	TGTGCCAGCAGCTTTGGTTATGAGACAGGGGACGAGCAGTACTTC	CASSFGYETGDEQYF
TRBV2	few	TRBJ1-1	TRBD1	TGTGCCAGCACCGAGAGGACAGGGGAGAACGCTGAAGCTTTCTTT	CASTERTGENAEAFF
TRBV5-1	.	TRBJ1-3	.	TGCGCCAGCAGCTTGGACCCAAGGGGGAATGGAAACACCATATATTTT	CASSLDPRGNGNTIYF
TRBV28	.	TRBJ1-2	.	TGTGCCAGCAGCGCAGAAGAGTACTATGGCTACACCTTC	CASSAEEYYGYTF
TRBV7-9	.	TRBJ2-7	.	TGTGCCAGCAGCTTAGTTGCCTACGAGCAGTACTTC	CASSLVAYEQYF
TRBV18	once	TRBJ2-2	.	TGTGCCAGCTCACCAGGGGCAGGGCGAGACGGGGAGCTGTTTTTT	CASSPGAGRDGELFF
TRBV19	.	TRBJ1-5	.	TGTGCCAGTACTCCCACCGTAGACAATCAGCCCCAGCATTTT	CASTPTVDNQPQHF
TRBV30	.	TRBJ2-1	.	TGTGCCTGGAGTGTCCTCCTGAATGAGCAGTTCTTC	CAWSVLLNEQFF
TRBV9	.	TRBJ2-1	.	TGTGCCAGCAGCGCGTCGGGGGGCGGTCCTGGGGATGAGCAGTTCTTC	CASSASGGGPGDEQFF
TRBV27	.	TRBJ1-5	.	TGTGCCAGCAGTTTAAACTTTCAGCCCCAGCATTTT	CASSLNFQPQHF
TRBV15	.	TRBJ1-1	.	TGTGCCACCAGCGGCTTGGGGGATCACGCTGAAGCTTTCTTT	CATSGLGDHAEAFF
TRBV7-9	.	TRBJ2-1	TRBD2	TGTGCCAGCAGCTGGACTAGCGGGAGGTCCGATGAGCAGTTCTTC	CASSWTSGRSDEQFF